This T cell receptor beta chain is from a study of OX40 agonist ivuxolimab in advanced cancers. About the study: Participants averaged approximately 65 years of age (range about 23 to 80) and were around 80% male. Partial responses were achieved by three patients, of whom one had hepatocellular carcinoma and two had cutaneous melanoma.

The CDR3 loop spans 13 amino acids. V was pared by 2 bases and J by 5 bases, with 0 bases of the junction left unmatched. The germline V gene has CDR1 MDHEN and CDR2 SYDVKM. Findings and caveats of the study: Normalized expansion of T-cell clones was also low for some nonresponders.

Comments on this clone: Its antigen remains unidentified.

This table comes from immunoSEQ multiplex PCR, and its TCRdb copy is limited to in-frame clones, with some not included. The sample contains 50,000 to 55,000 clones, approximately 92% of which appear only once. This chain joins TRBV28 and TRBJ1-5; 7 bases align to TRBD1. The source of this sequence is an adult with an advanced solid tumor such as melanoma, head and neck, liver or kidney cancer. Source: CD4+ or CD8+ T cells sorted from blood, taken in a trial of the OX40 agonist ivuxolimab. The CDR3 region has the DNA TGTGCCAGCAGTTTAGACAGGGATCAGCCCCAGCATTTT. This gives the protein CASSLDRDQPQHF.